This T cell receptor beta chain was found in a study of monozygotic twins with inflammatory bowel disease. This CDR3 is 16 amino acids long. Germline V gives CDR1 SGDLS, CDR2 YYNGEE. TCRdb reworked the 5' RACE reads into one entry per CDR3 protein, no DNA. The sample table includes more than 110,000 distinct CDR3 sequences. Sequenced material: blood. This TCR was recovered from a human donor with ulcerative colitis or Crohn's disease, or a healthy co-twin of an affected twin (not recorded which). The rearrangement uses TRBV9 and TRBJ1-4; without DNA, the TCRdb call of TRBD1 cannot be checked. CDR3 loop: CASSVAPGSTNEKLFF.